This note documents a single T cell receptor (beta chain) sequence. In the original workflow: Nucleated cell counts were estimated from reference gene primer amplification. The data were produced by immunoSEQ multiplex PCR, yet TCRdb's version contains in-frame clones alone and is incomplete. The V and J calls and clone size come from that table; D and trimming were worked out from the DNA. The data hold about half a million clones, with about 91% observed a single time. This record belongs to a study of blood T cell repertoires in COVID-19. Across the study: COVID-19 samples collected from the United States, Italy and Spain covered acute and convalescent phases. PBMCs, B-cell-depleted T cells, or T cells provided the cDNA or gDNA that made up the material.

Followed over time, Seattle patients had been enrolled while infection was active. The CDR3 runs 12 residues. J gave up 11 bases and V 8 bases, and 11 bases lay outside the gene matches. Germline lookup yields CDR1 MNHEY and CDR2 SVGAGI. The sequencing input was peripheral blood. This clonotype was obtained from a man between 18 and 29 years old with COVID-19, enrolled during active disease. The V gene is TRBV6-5, the J gene TRBJ1-1, with 7 bases matching TRBD1. CDR3 loop: CASFSGTAMAFF. DNA of the CDR3: TGTGCCAGCTTCTCCGGGACAGCCATGGCTTTCTTT.